A single sample gave rise to the 19 T cell receptor beta chains below, sequenced in a study of OX40 agonist ivuxolimab in advanced cancers. Libraries were prepared by immunoSEQ multiplex PCR; TCRdb keeps only in-frame clonotypes and omits some of them. The table shows about 58,000 clones, with approximately 90% occurring only once. The sample consisted of CD4+ or CD8+ T cells sorted from blood, taken in a trial of the OX40 agonist ivuxolimab. The receptor source for this set is an adult with an advanced solid tumor such as melanoma, head and neck, liver or kidney cancer.

The chain joins TRBV7-9 to TRBJ2-7; 7 bases fit TRBD1. Losses at the gene ends were 4 bases for V and 7 bases for J; bases not matched to a gene: 4. Germline CDR1 SEHNR, CDR2 FQNEAQ (reference sequence). The CDR3 spans 12 residues. The CDR3 bases are TGTGCCAGCAGCTCCTGGACAGGAGAGCAGTACTTC. Translated, it gives CASSSWTGEQYF.

This clone was recorded once. The rearrangement uses TRBV6-5 and TRBJ2-1, with 7 bases fitting TRBD2. The CDR3 length is 16 residues. Germline trimming cut 2 bases from V and 8 bases from J; bases unmatched to any gene: 12. Germline loops: CDR1 MNHEY, CDR2 SVGAGI. The CDR3 sequence is CASSYPATGGTDEQFF. The CDR3 DNA reads TGTGCCAGCAGTTACCCGGCCACGGGAGGTACGGATGAGCAGTTCTTC.

The chain is built from TRBV11-3 and TRBJ2-1; D is perhaps TRBD2 (6 bases). The V gene lost 5 bases and the J gene lost 0 bases, with 14 bases spanning the gap. Germline-derived CDR1 and CDR2 are SGHNT and YENEEA. The CDR3 loop spans 16 amino acids. The CDR3 region is CASSQGGGSSYNEQFF. Here the CDR3 DNA reads TGTGCCAGCAGCCAGGGAGGCGGGTCCTCCTACAATGAGCAGTTCTTC.

This clone was counted a single time. This chain links TRBV9 with TRBJ2-2; 7 bases match TRBD1. CDR3 size: 16 residues. CDR1 and CDR2 (germline): SGDLS, YYNGEE. Trimming removed 3 bases from V and 5 bases from J; junction bases left unmatched: 10. The CDR3 coding sequence is TGTGCCAGCAGCGACAGACAGGGTTTGGGAACCGGGGAGCTGTTTTTT. Translated: CASSDRQGLGTGELFF. The variable domain in full, completed from reference TRBV9 and TRBJ2-2, reads DSGVTQTPKHLITATGQRVTLRCSPRSGDLSVYWYQQSLDQGLQFLIQYYNGEERAKGNILERFSAQQFPDLHSELNLSSLELGDSALYFCASSDRQGLGTGELFFGEGSRLTVL.

The gene calls are TRBV27 and TRBJ1-1; 9 positions match TRBD1. CDR3 size: 15 residues. The junction had 4 bases not matched to a gene; V was cut back by 4 bases and J by 1 base. Germline V gene sequence: CDR1 MNHEY, CDR2 SMNVEV (reference sequence). CDR3 coding DNA: TGTGCCAGCAGTTATTGGGGACAGGGGAACACTGAAGCTTTCTTT. The encoded protein is CASSYWGQGNTEAFF.

The chain uses TRBV27 and TRBJ2-7; D is ambiguous. V was clipped by 8 bases and J by 2 bases, with 10 bases between them. This CDR3 region has 12 residues. Germline-derived CDR1 and CDR2 are MNHEY and SMNVEV (reference sequence). CDR3 region: CASWKPTYEQYF. DNA for the CDR3: TGTGCCAGCTGGAAGCCAACCTACGAGCAGTACTTC.

This sequence joins TRBV5-6 and TRBJ2-3, with D possibly TRBD2 on 6 matching bases. Trimming left V 3 bases short and J 5 bases short, with 19 bases between. CDR3 size: 16 residues. CDR1 and CDR2 from the germline V gene are SGHDT and YYEEEE. The CDR3 spells CASSWVGGTRRDTQYF. The CDR3, as DNA: TGTGCCAGCAGCTGGGTTGGCGGGACGAGAAGAGATACGCAGTATTTT.

This chain joins TRBV28 and TRBJ2-7; D unresolved. V gave up 8 bases and J gave up 2 bases, with 13 bases separating them. This CDR3 region has 13 residues. Germline-derived CDR1 and CDR2 are MDHEN and SYDVKM. The CDR3 region is CASGEYGPYEQYF. The DNA of the CDR3 is TGTGCCAGCGGGGAATACGGGCCCTACGAGCAGTACTTC.

The genes are TRBV6-1 and TRBJ2-7; D is ambiguous. The CDR3 loop spans 10 amino acids. Trimming pared 3 bases from V and 7 bases from J, leaving 4 bases between. Germline V lookup: CDR1 MNHNS, CDR2 SASEGT. CDR3 sequence reads: CASSDIEQYF. The CDR3 region has the DNA TGTGCCAGCAGTGATATAGAGCAGTACTTC.

The rearrangement uses TRBV28 and TRBJ1-6; possible D gene TRBD1, 5 bases. This CDR3 contains 14 residues. Germline V gene lookup returns CDR1 MDHEN and CDR2 SYDVKM. V dropped 6 bases and J dropped 8 bases, with 14 bases sitting between them. CDR3 protein: CASRLTGVDSPLHF. The CDR3 DNA sequence: TGTGCCAGCAGACTTACAGGCGTCGATTCACCCCTCCACTTT.

The rearrangement links TRBV6-1 to TRBJ2-3; D uncertain. The germline V and J ends were trimmed by 5 bases and 2 bases, with 8 bases remaining between them. This CDR3 has 13 amino acids. Germline V gene sequence: CDR1 MNHNS, CDR2 SASEGT. CDR3 residues: CASSLDATDTQYF. The CDR3, as DNA: TGTGCCAGCAGTCTTGACGCCACAGATACGCAGTATTTT.

V gene TRBV5-5 combines with J gene TRBJ1-5, with 9 positions matching TRBD1. Germline V gene data show CDR1 as SGHKS and CDR2 as YYEKEE (reference sequence). V trimming: 3 bases; J trimming: 6 bases; junction bases outside the gene matches: 4. The CDR3 has 14 amino acids. The CDR3 loop reads CASSYTGGGQPQHF. The DNA of the CDR3 is TGTGCCAGCAGCTATACAGGGGGCGGTCAGCCCCAGCATTTT.

This clone was seen only once. The chain uses TRBV21-1 and TRBJ2-5; the DNA was not used to check the table's D call, TRBD1. TRBV21-1 is a documented pseudogene. CDR3 size: 16 residues. CDR3 region: CASRNPRDSDQETQYF. DNA for the CDR3: TGTGCCAGCAGGAACCCCCGGGACAGTGACCAAGAGACCCAGTACTTC.

The chain uses TRBV19 and TRBJ2-5, with 7 bases aligning to TRBD1. The CDR3 contains 15 residues. Germline-derived CDR1 and CDR2 are LNHDA and SQIVND (reference sequence). V shed 6 bases, J shed 3 bases, and the junction held 10 bases outside the gene matches. This chain's CDR3 is CASSENYGTEETQYF. The DNA of the CDR3 is TGTGCCAGTAGCGAAAATTACGGGACAGAAGAGACCCAGTACTTC.

This clone was seen a handful of times. The chain uses TRBV10-1 and TRBJ2-3; 9 bases map to TRBD1. Trimming removed 0 bases from V and 3 bases from J; junction bases left unmatched: 1. The CDR3 is 15 residues long. Germline assignment: CDR1 WNHNN and CDR2 SYGVQD (reference sequence). CDR3: CASSESTGGTDTQYF. The CDR3 DNA reads as TGCGCCAGCAGTGAGTCGACAGGGGGAACAGATACGCAGTATTTT.

This clone was counted a single time. This chain links TRBV4-3 with TRBJ2-2; 8 bases are a match to TRBD2. There are 21 residues in the CDR3. J gave up 0 bases and V 0 bases, and 15 bases lay outside the gene matches. The V gene's germline CDR1 is LGHNA and CDR2 YSLEER. CDR3 sequence reads: CASSQDRQGTSRSANTGELFF. DNA of the CDR3: TGCGCCAGCAGCCAAGATCGGCAGGGGACTAGTCGTTCGGCGAACACCGGGGAGCTGTTTTTT.

This chain connects TRBV15 to TRBJ2-1; 7 bases fit TRBD1. Germline-derived CDR1 and CDR2 are LNHNV and YYDKDF (reference sequence). This CDR3 region has 15 residues. V lost 5 bases and J lost 5; bases outside the gene matches: 9. CDR3 nucleotide sequence: TGTGCCACCAGCTACCGGAGACAGGGAAACAATGAGCAGTTCTTC. It codes for CATSYRRQGNNEQFF. Filled out from reference TRBV15 and TRBJ2-1, the complete variable domain reads DAMVIQNPRYQVTQFGKPVTLSCSQTLNHNVMYWYQQKSSQAPKLLFHYYDKDFNNEADTPDNFQSRRPNTSFCFLDIRSPGLGDTAMYLCATSYRRQGNNEQFFGPGTRLTVL.

The gene calls are TRBV5-4 and TRBJ2-7; 9 nucleotides agree with TRBD1. Trimming took 4 bases from V and 4 from J; bases not matched to a gene: 12. The CDR3 covers 16 residues. Germline CDR1 is SGHNT and CDR2 is YYREEE (reference sequence). DNA of the CDR3: TGTGCCAGCAGCCGGGGGACAGGGATATATCAGTACGAGCAGTACTTC. Translation: CASSRGTGIYQYEQYF.

The chain uses TRBV6-6 and TRBJ2-2, with D tentatively TRBD2 (5 bases). Between the trimmed V and J ends, which lost 2 bases and 5 bases, there was a span of 6 bases. Germline V gene data show CDR1 as MNHNY and CDR2 as SVGAGI (reference sequence). This CDR3 has 13 residues. This CDR3 reads CASSYGLTGELFF. The CDR3 DNA reads as TGTGCCAGCAGTTACGGACTTACCGGGGAGCTGTTTTTT.